Only a few counts were recorded for the clone carrying this T cell receptor (beta chain). Its antigen remains unknown. V lost 4 bases and J lost 5, with 14 bases in between. Germline V gene data show CDR1 as MNHEY and CDR2 as SMNVEV (reference sequence). The CDR3 has 14 residues. This specimen comes from a study of T cell repertoires in cytomegalovirus infection. Study background: In public TCR beta signatures, there were indications of both CMV infection and matching HLA type. General study results and limits: Cumulative frequency (of public TCR beta family members) identified carriers of CMV plus the relevant HLA. HLA-C-restricted CMV-specific TCR beta clonotypes were dominant in the ex vivo response.

A single record per CDR3 protein comes from TCRdb applying MiXCR to the reads. The sample holds 40,000 to 55,000 distinct CDR3 sequences, about a fifth seen once. This sample comprised CD8+ T cells from cultured PBMCs, obtained from culture after CMV antigen stimulation. The chain recombines TRBV27 with TRBJ1-1, with D perhaps TRBD1 (5 bases). The receptor comes from a human donor in good health (CMV status not recorded). Some clones in this sample may be carry-over from other donors' samples. The CDR3 sequence: CASSYKGFGTEAFF. The CDR3 DNA follows: TGTGCCAGCAGTTACAAGGGGTTTGGAACTGAAGCTTTCTTT.